The text below deals with one T cell receptor beta chain. Cycle 7 day 1, cycle 4 day 1, and baseline were the timepoints at which blood was sampled. Only in-frame clones appear in the TCRdb table, and some are missing; sequencing was by immunoSEQ multiplex PCR. The sample lists approximately 90,000 clones, approximately 90% occurring once. These data originate in a study of OX40 agonist ivuxolimab in advanced cancers. Study-wide background: Eligibility admitted prior anti-PD-1, anti-PD-L1 or anti-CTLA-4 therapy; roughly 40% had some. One patient with hepatocellular carcinoma and two with cutaneous melanoma, three in all, had partial responses.

The V gene end was trimmed by 4 bases and the J gene end by 9 bases; junction bases not matched to a gene: 18. Germline V gene lookup returns CDR1 SGHDT and CDR2 YYEEEE. The CDR3 extends over 17 amino acids. V is TRBV5-6 and J is TRBJ2-1; 8 nucleotides match TRBD1. This receptor was taken from an adult with an advanced solid tumor such as melanoma, head and neck, liver or kidney cancer. Material: CD4+ or CD8+ T cells sorted from blood, obtained in a trial of the OX40 agonist ivuxolimab. In nucleotides, the CDR3 is TGTGCCAGCAGCGCAACCGGGACAGGTTTTGTTGGGAGTGAGCAGTTCTTC. This encodes CASSATGTGFVGSEQFF.